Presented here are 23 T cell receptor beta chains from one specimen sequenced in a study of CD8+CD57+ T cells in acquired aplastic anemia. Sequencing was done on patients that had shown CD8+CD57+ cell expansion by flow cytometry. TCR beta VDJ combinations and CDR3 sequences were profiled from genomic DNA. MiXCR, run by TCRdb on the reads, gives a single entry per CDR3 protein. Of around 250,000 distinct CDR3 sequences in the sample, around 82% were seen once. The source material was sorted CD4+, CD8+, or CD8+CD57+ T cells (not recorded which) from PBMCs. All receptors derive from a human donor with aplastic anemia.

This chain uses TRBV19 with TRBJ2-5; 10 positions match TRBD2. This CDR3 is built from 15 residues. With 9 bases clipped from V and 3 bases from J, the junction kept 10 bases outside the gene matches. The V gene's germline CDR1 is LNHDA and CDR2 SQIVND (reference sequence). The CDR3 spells CASSSTSGAEETQYF. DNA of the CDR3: TGTGCCAGCAGTTCCACTAGCGGGGCGGAAGAGACCCAGTACTTC.

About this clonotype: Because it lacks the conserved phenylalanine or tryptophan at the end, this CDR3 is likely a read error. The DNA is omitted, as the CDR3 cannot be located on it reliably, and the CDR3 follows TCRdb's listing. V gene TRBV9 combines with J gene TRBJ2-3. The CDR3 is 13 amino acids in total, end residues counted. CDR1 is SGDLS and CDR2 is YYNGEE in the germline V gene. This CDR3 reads CASSVGSAAQYFG.

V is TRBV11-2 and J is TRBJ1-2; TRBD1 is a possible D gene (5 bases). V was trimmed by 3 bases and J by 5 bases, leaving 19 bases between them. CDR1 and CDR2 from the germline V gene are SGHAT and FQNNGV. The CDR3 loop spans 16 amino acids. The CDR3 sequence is CASSLESAGLVYGYTF. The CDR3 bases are TGTGCCAGCAGCTTGGAGAGCGCGGGGCTCGTATATGGCTACACCTTC. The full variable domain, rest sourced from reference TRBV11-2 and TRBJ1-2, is EAGVAQSPRYKIIEKRQSVAFWCNPISGHATLYWYQQILGQGPKLLIQFQNNGVVDDSQLPKDRFSAERLKGVDSTLKIQPAKLEDSAVYLCASSLESAGLVYGYTFGSGTRLTVV.

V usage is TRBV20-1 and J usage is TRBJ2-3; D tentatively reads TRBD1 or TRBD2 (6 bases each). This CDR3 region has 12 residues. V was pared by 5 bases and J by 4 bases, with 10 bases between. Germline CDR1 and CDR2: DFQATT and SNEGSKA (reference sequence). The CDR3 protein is CSAGGPADTQYF. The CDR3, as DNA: TGCAGTGCTGGGGGGCCGGCAGATACGCAGTATTTT.

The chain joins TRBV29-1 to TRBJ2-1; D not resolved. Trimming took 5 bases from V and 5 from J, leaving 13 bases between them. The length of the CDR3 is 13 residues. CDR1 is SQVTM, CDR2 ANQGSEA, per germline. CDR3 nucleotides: TGCAGCGTTCTCCGGGCGAATAACAATGAGCAGTTCTTC. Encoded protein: CSVLRANNNEQFF.

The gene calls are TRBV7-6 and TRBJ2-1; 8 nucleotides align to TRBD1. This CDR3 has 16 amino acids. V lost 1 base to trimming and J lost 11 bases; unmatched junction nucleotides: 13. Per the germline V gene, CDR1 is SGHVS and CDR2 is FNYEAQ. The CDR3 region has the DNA TGTGCCAGCAGCTTAGACGGACAGGGAACAGATACTCAGCAGTTCTTC. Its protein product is CASSLDGQGTDTQQFF.

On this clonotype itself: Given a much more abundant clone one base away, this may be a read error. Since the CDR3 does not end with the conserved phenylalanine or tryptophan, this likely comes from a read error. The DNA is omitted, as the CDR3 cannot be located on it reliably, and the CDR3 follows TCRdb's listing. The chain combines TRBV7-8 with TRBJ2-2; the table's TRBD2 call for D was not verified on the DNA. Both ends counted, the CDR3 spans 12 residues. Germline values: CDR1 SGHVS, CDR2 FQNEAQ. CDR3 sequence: CASSLAGGHDTL.

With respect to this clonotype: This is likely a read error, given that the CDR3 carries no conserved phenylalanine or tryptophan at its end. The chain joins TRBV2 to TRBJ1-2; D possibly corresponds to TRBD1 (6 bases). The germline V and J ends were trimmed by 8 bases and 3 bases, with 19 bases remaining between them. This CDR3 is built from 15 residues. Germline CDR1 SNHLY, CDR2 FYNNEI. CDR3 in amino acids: CASGVTGGADYGYTS. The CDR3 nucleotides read TGTGCCAGCGGCGTGACTGGGGGCGCCGACTATGGCTACACCTCC.

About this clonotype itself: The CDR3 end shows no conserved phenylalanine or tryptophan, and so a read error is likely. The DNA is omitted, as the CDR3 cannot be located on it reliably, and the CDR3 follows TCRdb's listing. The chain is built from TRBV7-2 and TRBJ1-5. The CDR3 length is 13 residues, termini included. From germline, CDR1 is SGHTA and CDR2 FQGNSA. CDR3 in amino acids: CASSHAGTPPTHY.

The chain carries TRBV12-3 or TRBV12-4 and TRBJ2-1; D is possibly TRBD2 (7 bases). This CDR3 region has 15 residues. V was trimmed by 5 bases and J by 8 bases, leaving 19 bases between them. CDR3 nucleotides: TGTGCCAGCAGTAGCGCTAGCGAGGGGGGGGATGAGCAGTTCTTC. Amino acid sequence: CASSSASEGGDEQFF.

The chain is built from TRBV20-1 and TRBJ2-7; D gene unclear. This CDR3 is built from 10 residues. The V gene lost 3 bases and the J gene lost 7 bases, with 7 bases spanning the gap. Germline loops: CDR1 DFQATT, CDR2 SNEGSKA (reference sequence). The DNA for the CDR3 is TGCAGTGCTAGTTCGAGGGAGCAGTACGTC. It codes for CSASSREQYV.

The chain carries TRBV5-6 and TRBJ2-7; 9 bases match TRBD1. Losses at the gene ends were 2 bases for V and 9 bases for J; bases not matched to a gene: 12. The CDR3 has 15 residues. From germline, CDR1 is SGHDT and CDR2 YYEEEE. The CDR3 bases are TGTGCCAGCAGCTTCTGGGACAGGGACACAGATACGCAGTACGTC. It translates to CASSFWDRDTDTQYV.

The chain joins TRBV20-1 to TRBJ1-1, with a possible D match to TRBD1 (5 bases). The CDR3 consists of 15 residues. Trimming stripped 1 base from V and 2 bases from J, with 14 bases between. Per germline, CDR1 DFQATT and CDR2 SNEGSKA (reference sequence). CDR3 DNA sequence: TGCAGTGCTAGAGCGTTACTGAGGGGTAACACTGAAGCTTTCTTT. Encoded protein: CSARALLRGNTEAFF.

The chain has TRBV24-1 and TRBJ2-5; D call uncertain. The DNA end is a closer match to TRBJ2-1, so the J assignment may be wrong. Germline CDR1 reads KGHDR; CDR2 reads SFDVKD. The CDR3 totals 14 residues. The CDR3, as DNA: TGTGCCACCAGGAGAGGCGGCGATCAAGAGAAGCAGTTCTTC. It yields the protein CATRRGGDQEKQFF.

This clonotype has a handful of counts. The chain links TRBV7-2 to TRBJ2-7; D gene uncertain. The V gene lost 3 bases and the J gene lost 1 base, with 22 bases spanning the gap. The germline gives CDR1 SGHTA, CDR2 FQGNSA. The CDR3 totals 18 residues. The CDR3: CASSFQPDAAALSYEQYV. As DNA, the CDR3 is TGTGCCAGCAGCTTTCAGCCAGACGCCGCAGCCCTGTCCTACGAGCAGTACGTC.

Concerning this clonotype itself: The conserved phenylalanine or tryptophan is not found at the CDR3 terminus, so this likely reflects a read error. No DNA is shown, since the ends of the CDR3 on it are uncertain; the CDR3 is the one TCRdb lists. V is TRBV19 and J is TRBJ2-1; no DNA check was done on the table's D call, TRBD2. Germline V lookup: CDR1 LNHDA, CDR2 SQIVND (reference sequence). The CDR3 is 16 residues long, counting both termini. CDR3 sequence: CASSISSGTDNDEFFV.

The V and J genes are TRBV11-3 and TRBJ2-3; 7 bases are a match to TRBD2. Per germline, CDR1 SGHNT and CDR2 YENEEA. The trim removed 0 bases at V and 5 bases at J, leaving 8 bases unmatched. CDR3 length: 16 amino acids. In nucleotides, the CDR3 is TGTGCCAGCAGCTTAGAGCTAGCGGAGGCCATAGATACGCAGTATTTT. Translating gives CASSLELAEAIDTQYF. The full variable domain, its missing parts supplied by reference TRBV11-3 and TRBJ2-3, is EAGVVQSPRYKIIEKKQPVAFWCNPISGHNTLYWYLQNLGQGPELLIRYENEEAVDDSQLPKDRFSAERLKGVDSTLKIQPAELGDSAVYLCASSLELAEAIDTQYFGPGTRLTVL.

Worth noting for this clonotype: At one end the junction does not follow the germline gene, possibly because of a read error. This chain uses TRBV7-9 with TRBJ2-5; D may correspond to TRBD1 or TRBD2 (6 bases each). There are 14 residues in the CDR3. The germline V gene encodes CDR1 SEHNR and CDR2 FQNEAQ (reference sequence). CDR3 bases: TGTGCCAGCAGCATAGCCCGCGGGACAAAAGAGACCCAGTTC. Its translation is CASSIARGTKETQF. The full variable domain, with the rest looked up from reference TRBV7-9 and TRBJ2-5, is DTGVSQNPRHKITKRGQNVTFRCDPISEHNRLYWYRQTLGQGPEFLTYFQNEAQLEKSRLLSDRFSAERPKGSFSTLEIQRTEQGDSAMYLCASSIARGTKETQFGPGTRLLVL.

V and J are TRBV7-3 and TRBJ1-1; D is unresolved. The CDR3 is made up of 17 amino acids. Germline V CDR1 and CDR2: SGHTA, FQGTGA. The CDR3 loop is CVPSVEDYPLVNTEAFF. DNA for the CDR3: TGTGTGCCAAGTGTAGAGGACTATCCCCTGGTGAACACTGAAGCTTTCTTT. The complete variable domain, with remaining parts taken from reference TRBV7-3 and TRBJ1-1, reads GAGVSQTPSNKVTEKGKYVELRCDPISGHTALYWYRQSLGQGPEFLIYFQGTGAADDSGLPNDRFFAVRPEGSVSTLKIQRTERGDSAVYLCVPSVEDYPLVNTEAFFGQGTRLTVV.

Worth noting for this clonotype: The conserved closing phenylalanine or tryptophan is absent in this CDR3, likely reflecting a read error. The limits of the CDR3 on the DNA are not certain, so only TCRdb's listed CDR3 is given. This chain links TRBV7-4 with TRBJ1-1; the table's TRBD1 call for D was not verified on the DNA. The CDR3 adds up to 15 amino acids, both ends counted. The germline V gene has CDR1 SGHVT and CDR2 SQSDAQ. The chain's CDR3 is CASSLGLTGNTSGQG.

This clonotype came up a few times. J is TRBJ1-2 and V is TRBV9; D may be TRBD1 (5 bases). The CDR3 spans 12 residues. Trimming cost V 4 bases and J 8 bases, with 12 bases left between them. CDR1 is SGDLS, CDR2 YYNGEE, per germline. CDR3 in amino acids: CASSSQGNGYTF. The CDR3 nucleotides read TGTGCCAGCAGCTCTCAGGGAAACGGCTACACCTTC.

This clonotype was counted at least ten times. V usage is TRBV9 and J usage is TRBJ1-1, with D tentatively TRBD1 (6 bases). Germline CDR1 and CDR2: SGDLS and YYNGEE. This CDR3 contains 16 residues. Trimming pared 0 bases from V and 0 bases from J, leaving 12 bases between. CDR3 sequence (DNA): TGTGCCAGCAGCGTAGAGGAACAGGGAATGAACACTGAAGCTTTCTTT. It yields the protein CASSVEEQGMNTEAFF.

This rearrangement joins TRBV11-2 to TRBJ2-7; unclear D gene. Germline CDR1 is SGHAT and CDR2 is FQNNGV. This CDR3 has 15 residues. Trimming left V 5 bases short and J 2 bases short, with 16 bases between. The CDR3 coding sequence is TGTGCCAGCAGCGTAGGTGTTTTGAGAGCCTACGAGCAGTACTTC. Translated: CASSVGVLRAYEQYF.